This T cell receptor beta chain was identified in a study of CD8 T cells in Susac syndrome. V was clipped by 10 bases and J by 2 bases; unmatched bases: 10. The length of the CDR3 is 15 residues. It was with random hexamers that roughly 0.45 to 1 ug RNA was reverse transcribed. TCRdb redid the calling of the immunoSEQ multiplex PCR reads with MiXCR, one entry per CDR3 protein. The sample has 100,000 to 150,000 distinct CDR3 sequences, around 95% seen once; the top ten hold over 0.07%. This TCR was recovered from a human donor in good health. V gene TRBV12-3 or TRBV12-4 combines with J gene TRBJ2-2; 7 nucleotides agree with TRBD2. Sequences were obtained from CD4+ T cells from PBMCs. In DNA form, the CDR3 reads TGTGCCAACGATCTGGGGAGGGGTAACACCGGGGAGCTGTTTTTT. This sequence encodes CANDLGRGNTGELFF.